Below, 13 T cell receptor beta chains from the same sample are listed, as sequenced in a study of OX40 agonist ivuxolimab in advanced cancers. Some clones are missing from TCRdb's copy, which holds only in-frame ones; the method was immunoSEQ multiplex PCR. The data contain tens of thousands of clones, about 81% of them singletons. Material: CD4+ or CD8+ T cells sorted from blood, obtained in a trial of the OX40 agonist ivuxolimab. Every receptor here comes from an adult with an advanced solid tumor such as melanoma, head and neck, liver or kidney cancer.

This clone was seen just once. The genes are TRBV6-5 and TRBJ2-5, with 9 nucleotides matching TRBD1. The J call may be faulty, since TRBJ2-7 better matches the DNA end. The CDR3 is 14 amino acids. Germline-derived CDR1 and CDR2 are MNHEY and SVGAGI. The CDR3 DNA follows: TGTGCCAGCAGTCTTGTAGGGACAGGGACCGAGCAGTACTTC. Its translation is CASSLVGTGTEQYF.

This clone was picked up one time. For the CDR3, the DNA is TGTGCCAGCAGCGGAACACTCAGCCCCCATGAAAAACTGTTTTTT. The encoded protein is CASSGTLSPHEKLFF. This chain joins TRBV14 and TRBJ1-4, with D uncertain. The CDR3 sequence is 15 residues long. Trimming removed 5 bases at V and 6 bases at J, with 16 bases between. CDR1 SGHDN and CDR2 FVKESK come from the germline V gene.

V is TRBV15 and J is TRBJ1-2; D is uncertain. From germline, CDR1 is LNHNV and CDR2 YYDKDF (reference sequence). This CDR3 contains 12 residues. V gave up 0 bases and J gave up 8 bases, with 7 bases separating them. The CDR3 coding sequence is TGTGCCACCAGCAGAGATAGTATCGGCTACACCTTC. Its protein is CATSRDSIGYTF.

This chain links TRBV28 with TRBJ1-2, with a tentative D call TRBD1 (6 bases). V was pared by 8 bases and J by 1 base, with 20 bases between. CDR1 and CDR2 from the germline V gene are MDHEN and SYDVKM. The CDR3 has 16 amino acids. The CDR3 coding sequence is TGTGCCAGCGGAACTGAAGGATACAGGGATAACTATGGCTACACCTTC. This translates into CASGTEGYRDNYGYTF.

The chain combines TRBV2 with TRBJ2-5, with TRBD2 matching over 8 bases. Germline assignment: CDR1 SNHLY and CDR2 FYNNEI. There are 16 residues in the CDR3. V was pared by 11 bases and J by 4 bases, with 18 bases of the junction left unmatched. CDR3: CAGGGTRRSDRETQYF. DNA of the CDR3: TGTGCCGGAGGGGGGACTAGGAGGTCCGATAGAGAGACCCAGTACTTC.

A remark on this clone: Germline is not matched at one junction end, which may reflect a read error. The same CDR3 is also encoded by other DNA sequences in this sample. J is TRBJ2-7 and V is TRBV5-4; D is perhaps TRBD1 (5 bases). Germline V gives CDR1 SGHNT, CDR2 YYREEE (reference sequence). CDR3 length equals 15 residues. The CDR3 DNA reads TGCGCCAGCAGCCAAGCAACAGGTGGGGCCTACGAGCAGTACTTC. Translating gives CASSQATGGAYEQYF.

The chain joins TRBV27 to TRBJ2-5, with D maybe TRBD1 (6 bases). The CDR3 loop spans 14 amino acids. CDR1 and CDR2 from the germline V gene are MNHEY and SMNVEV (reference sequence). Trimming stripped 4 bases from V and 4 bases from J, with 13 bases between. CDR3 loop: CASSSPRGGETQYF. In nucleotides, the CDR3 is TGTGCCAGCAGTTCCCCTAGAGGGGGAGAGACCCAGTACTTC.

V and J are TRBV7-8 and TRBJ2-5; 7 nucleotides match TRBD1. The better agreement between TRBJ2-7 and the DNA end casts doubt on the J call. Germline CDR1 SGHVS, CDR2 FQNEAQ. The CDR3 is made up of 17 amino acids. CDR3 amino acids: CASSPVRTGPLTYEQYF. DNA of the CDR3: TGTGCCAGCAGCCCCGTCCGGACAGGTCCCCTGACCTACGAGCAGTACTTC.

The rearrangement joins TRBV7-2 to TRBJ1-2, with 11 bases identical to TRBD1. The trim removed 5 bases at V and 7 bases at J, leaving 12 bases unmatched. Germline assignment: CDR1 SGHTA and CDR2 FQGNSA. This CDR3 spans 16 amino acids. CDR3: CASSEKGTGGGRGYTF. CDR3 sequence (DNA): TGTGCCAGCAGCGAGAAAGGGACAGGGGGGGGCCGTGGCTACACCTTC.

Points on this clone: The junction shows a germline mismatch at one end, possibly a read error. The gene calls are TRBV7-7 and TRBJ1-1; D ambiguous. The CDR3 runs to 13 residues. Germline values: CDR1 SSHAT, CDR2 FNYEAQ (reference sequence). The chain's CDR3 is CASSLQLNTEAFF. The CDR3 DNA is TGTGCTAGCAGCCTACAGCTAAACACTGAAGCTTTCTTT. Complete variable domain (other parts from reference TRBV7-7 and TRBJ1-1): GAGVSQSPRYKVTKRGQDVTLRCDPISSHATLYWYQQALGQGPEFLTYFNYEAQPDKSGLPSDRFSAERPEGSISTLTIQRTEQRDSAMYRCASSLQLNTEAFFGQGTRLTVV.

V gene TRBV5-1 combines with J gene TRBJ2-2; D remains unclear. Per germline, CDR1 SGHRS and CDR2 YFSETQ. The CDR3 consists of 11 residues. Deletions cut 5 bases from V and 7 bases from J, with 6 bases between. CDR3 residues: CASRVLGELFF. The CDR3 DNA is TGCGCCAGCAGGGTGCTCGGGGAGCTGTTTTTT.

V usage is TRBV10-1 and J usage is TRBJ1-2; D unresolved. This CDR3 is 14 amino acids long. CDR1 is WNHNN and CDR2 is SYGVQD in the germline V gene (reference sequence). Deletions cut 0 bases from V and 8 bases from J, with 13 bases between. CDR3 residues: CASSESAVSRGYTF. The CDR3 DNA follows: TGCGCCAGCAGTGAGTCGGCGGTTTCCAGAGGCTACACCTTC.

The chain has TRBV27 and TRBJ2-1; D gene unclear. Germline V gene data show CDR1 as MNHEY and CDR2 as SMNVEV (reference sequence). This CDR3 comprises 16 residues. V was clipped by 1 base and J by 1 base, with 11 bases between them. CDR3 DNA sequence: TGTGCCAGCAGTTTATATCGCCTAGGTTCCTACAATGAGCAGTTCTTC. It is translated as CASSLYRLGSYNEQFF.